This T cell receptor (beta chain) appears in the sequencing data of a study of cytomegalovirus exposure and HLA in healthy donors. V shed 2 bases, J shed 2 bases, and the junction held 9 bases outside the gene matches. The germline CDR1 and CDR2 sequences are MNHEY and SMNVEV (reference sequence). The CDR3 covers 16 residues. The PCR was carried out with 60 Vbeta primers and 13 Jbeta primers. TCRdb's table, derived via immunoSEQ multiplex PCR, lists solely in-frame clones and lacks some. In the table there are roughly 98,000 clones, 65% to 80% of which are singletons. This receptor was obtained from a woman in her sixties or seventies in good health and CMV-seropositive. Sequences were obtained from PBMCs. The chain employs TRBV27 and TRBJ2-7; 7 positions match TRBD1. The CDR3 coding sequence is TGTGCCAGCAGTTTAACCGGTGGGACAGCGACCTACGAGCAGTACTTC. Its translation is CASSLTGGTATYEQYF.